This T cell receptor (beta chain) was found in a study of shared clonotypes between healthy human individuals. Generated by immunoSEQ multiplex PCR, the TCRdb table keeps only in-frame clones and is missing some. The sample consists of millions of clones, more than 85% of them appearing once. Germline CDR1 reads SSHAT; CDR2 reads FNYEAQ (reference sequence). This CDR3 region has 16 residues. V lost 5 bases and J lost 3, with 16 bases in between. Of note for this clone: Its specificity is unknown.

General observations from the study: Read depth was anticipated to influence clonotype sharing among donors.

The chain has TRBV7-7 and TRBJ2-2; D is perhaps TRBD2 (6 bases). Sequenced material: naive CD4+ T cells from PBMCs. The subset denotes: CD45RA+ positively selected. The receptor was derived from a man aged 18 to 35 in good health. Some clones in this sample may be carry-over from other donors' samples. The chain's CDR3 is CASSLGKGGDTGELFF. CDR3 nucleotide sequence: TGTGCCAGCAGCCTGGGGAAGGGCGGGGACACCGGGGAGCTGTTTTTT.